The clone carrying this TCR beta chain was counted at least ten times. Using its own MiXCR run on the 5' RACE reads, TCRdb lists one record per CDR3 protein. The table has about 240,000 distinct CDR3 sequences, 7.5% to 9% seen once. Germline V gene data show CDR1 as MDHEN and CDR2 as SYDVKM. The V and J ends lost 6 bases and 3 bases, in that order; junction bases with no gene match: 5. The CDR3 runs to 15 residues. The record originates from a study of CD8 T cells in ankylosing spondylitis. Input material: blood, either unsorted or a sorted T cell fraction (not recorded which). The receptor was derived from a male donor with ankylosing spondylitis or in good health (not recorded which). This chain links TRBV28 with TRBJ2-3; TRBD2 matches 11 bases. DNA of the CDR3: TGTGCCAGCAGCTTAGCGGGGGGGATTACAGATACGCAGTATTTT. This sequence encodes CASSLAGGITDTQYF.